This record covers a single TCR beta chain. The target of this receptor is not known. No base qualities exist here, and no much larger clone lies one base off it. Preparation of the library involved the immunoSEQ multiplex PCR assay. On the study's bioinformatics: Repertoires were summarized by richness and clonality, and significantly expanded and contracted clones were identified between pre- and post-therapy samples. Not all clones reach the TCRdb copy of this immuneACCESS table, which keeps in-frame sequences only. Checked studies attribute under half of the gap to unresolved V genes and leave the rest unexplained. The D gene and trimming were derived from the DNA, and the V and J assignments and clone size from that table. This sample has tens of thousands of clones in its table, and approximately 90% of those were observed once. More than 3% of the sample lies in the top ten. The sample is drawn from a study of neoadjuvant nivolumab and ipilimumab in lung cancer (TCRdb year 2020). In terms of the full investigation: Intravenous nivolumab was dosed at 3 mg/kg on days 1, 15 and 29, and in the combination arm ipilimumab 1 mg/kg was added on day 1 only. TCR repertoires were compared between pretherapy (baseline) peripheral blood and tumors resected at surgery after neoadjuvant immune checkpoint blockade. A total of around 45 patients with operable NSCLC were treated in the trial, with about 23 randomized to nivolumab monotherapy and roughly 20 randomized to nivolumab plus ipilimumab. Matched pretherapy and resected tumor pairs were analyzed for seven patients, of whom four received nivolumab and three received nivolumab plus ipilimumab. For each study arm, the primary endpoint of the trial was the rate of major pathologic response (MPR) in the intention-to-treat population. The full study reports these points: No significant correlation was found between TCR clonality and pathologic tumor regression, and only one major-pathologic-response sample was available for the clonality analysis. Richness in tumors resected after neoadjuvant therapy showed a positive correlation with pretherapy blood TCR richness (Spearman R ~ 0.82). A small number of samples was subjected to TCR sequencing. From pretherapy to surgery, increases in tumor T-cell richness and clonality were observed in three of three dual-therapy tumors but in only two of four nivolumab-treated tumors. Greater TCR richness and clonality were observed in resected tumors than in tumor-adjacent uninvolved lung, and increases were observed in more dual-therapy-treated tumors.

The meaning of the sample's time point label: pretherapy, before neoadjuvant immune checkpoint inhibitors. The samples were obtained from NEOSTAR, a phase 2 randomized trial that tested neoadjuvant nivolumab or nivolumab plus ipilimumab, followed by surgery, in operable NSCLC. V is pared back by 0 bases and J by 3 bases, with 13 bases lying between the germline termini. The CDR3, cysteine through phenylalanine, is 16 amino acids long. Only the CDR3 region is kept as DNA, spanning 48 bases read in frame from base 1. Via the germline V gene, CDR1 is SGHRS and CDR2 YFSETQ. Source: blood, taken before neoadjuvant nivolumab, alone or with ipilimumab. The source is an adult with non-small cell lung cancer. Some clones in this sample may be carry-over from other donors' samples. The chain is made from TRBV5-1 and TRBJ2-1, and perhaps TRBD2 as D gene, on 7 matching bases. The encoded CDR3 is CASSLEGEGGYNEQFF. Read as DNA, the sequence is TGCGCCAGCAGCTTGGAAGGGGAGGGGGGCTACAATGAGCAGTTCTTC. Beyond the CDR3, the reference TRBV5-1 and TRBJ2-1 genes provide the residues; the full variable domain reads: KAGVTQTPRYLIKTRGQQVTLSCSPISGHRSVSWYQQTPGQGLQFLFEYFSETQRNKGNFPGRFSGRQFSNSRSEMNVSTLELGDSALYLCASSLEGEGGYNEQFFGPGTRLTVL.